The entry below describes one T cell receptor beta chain. Its antigen is unknown. This sample stems from a study of CD8 T cells in ankylosing spondylitis. Overall study results and limits: Matched ankylosing spondylitis synovial fluid reportedly contained a significantly enriched population of disease-linked clones. Existing reports had already noted some motif variants in reactive arthritis synovial fluid and blood.

The CDR3 is 14 amino acids. Trimming shortened V by 2 bases and J by 8 bases, and 15 bases separated the two germline ends. In germline, CDR1 is ENHRY, CDR2 SYGVKD. TCRdb re-analysed the 5' RACE reads in MiXCR, keeping a single row per CDR3 protein. The sample includes approximately 110,000 distinct CDR3 sequences, approximately 25% seen only once; the top ten take roughly 12%. This TCR came from a male donor with ankylosing spondylitis. J is TRBJ1-2 and V is TRBV10-3, with D possibly TRBD1 on 5 matching bases. Sequenced input: synovial fluid, either unsorted or a sorted T cell fraction (not recorded which). CDR3 protein: CAISEARGVSGYTF. CDR3 coding DNA: TGTGCCATCAGTGAGGCCCGGGGGGTCTCGGGCTACACCTTC.